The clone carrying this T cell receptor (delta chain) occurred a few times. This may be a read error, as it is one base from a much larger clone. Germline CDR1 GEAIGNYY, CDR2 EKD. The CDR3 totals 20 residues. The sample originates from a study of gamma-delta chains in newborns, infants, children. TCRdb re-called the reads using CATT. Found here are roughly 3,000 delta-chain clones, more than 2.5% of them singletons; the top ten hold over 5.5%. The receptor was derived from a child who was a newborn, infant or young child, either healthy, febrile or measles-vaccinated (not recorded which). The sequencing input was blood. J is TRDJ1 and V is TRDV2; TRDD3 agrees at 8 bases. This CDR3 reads CACGTVNLGGLKAYTDKLIF. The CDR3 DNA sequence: TGTGCCTGTGGCACCGTGAATCTTGGGGGATTAAAAGCGTACACCGATAAACTCATCTTT.